Listed below are T cell receptor beta chains from one sample, sequenced in a study of blood T cell repertoires in COVID-19. Sequencing used immunoSEQ multiplex PCR; TCRdb keeps in-frame clones, though not all of them. The table records 71,000 or so clones, around 87% of them present only once. Sequencing was done on a sample of peripheral blood. The receptor source for this set is a man aged 45-65 years with active COVID-19. Both conserved end residues are part of each CDR3. Fields, in order: CDR3 protein, CDR3 DNA, D gene, clone size, J gene, V gene. A D gene is named only where the DNA matches it firmly. Not every row has a clone size; where given, it reads once, few, many or a size class.

CASSLPLSGTDTQYF TGCGCCAGCAGCCTCCCACTATCGGGCACAGATACGCAGTATTTT NA NA TRBJ2-3 TRBV5-1
CASSPSGVGTEAFF TGCGCCAGCAGCCCCTCAGGGGTAGGAACTGAAGCTTTCTTT NA few TRBJ1-1 TRBV5-1
CASSEPAAGDTEAFF TGTGCCAGCAGTGAACCCGCGGCAGGGGACACTGAAGCTTTCTTT NA NA TRBJ1-1 TRBV2
CASSLELAGGTDTQYF TGTGCCAGCAGCTTAGAACTAGCGGGGGGCACAGATACGCAGTATTTT TRBD2 NA TRBJ2-3 TRBV11-2
CASQVGGLWEYNEQFF TGTGCCTCCCAAGTGGGGGGACTTTGGGAATACAATGAGCAGTTCTTC NA NA TRBJ2-1 TRBV19
CASSSSGTGGGEQYF TGTGCCAGCAGTTCCTCCGGGACAGGGGGTGGCGAGCAGTACTTC TRBD1 NA TRBJ2-7 TRBV6-9
CASGTGTAYTDTQYF TGTGCTAGTGGCACCGGGACAGCCTACACAGATACGCAGTATTTT TRBD1 NA TRBJ2-3 TRBV12-5
CASRPDLNNEQFF TGTGCCAGCCGACCCGACTTAAACAATGAGCAGTTCTTC NA once TRBJ2-1 TRBV7-3
CASSGSSMGLRWGYTF TGTGCCAGCAGCGGGAGCAGCATGGGCCTTCGGTGGGGCTACACCTTC NA NA TRBJ1-2 TRBV28
CAIDRVGGYTF TGTGCCATCGACAGGGTTGGTGGCTACACCTTC TRBD1 once TRBJ1-2 TRBV7-2
CASSPRGRGGRNEQFF TGTGCCAGCAGTCCCCGCGGGCGGGGGGGTAGAAATGAGCAGTTCTTC TRBD2 once TRBJ2-1 TRBV2
CASSQGVDWGLAASYEQYF TGTGCCAGCAGCCAAGGCGTGGACTGGGGACTAGCGGCCTCCTACGAGCAGTACTTC TRBD2 NA TRBJ2-7 TRBV3-1/TRBV3-2
CASSSYRAGSSGNTIYF TGTGCCAGCAGCTCCTACCGGGCGGGAAGCTCTGGAAACACCATATATTTT NA NA TRBJ1-3 TRBV7-8
CASSLEQGESTDTQYF TGCGCCAGCAGCTTGGAACAGGGGGAGTCCACAGATACGCAGTATTTT TRBD1 NA TRBJ2-3 TRBV5-1
CASQGQAPTYEQYF TGTGCCAGTCAAGGACAGGCGCCCACCTACGAGCAGTACTTC TRBD1 few TRBJ2-7 TRBV19
CASSPWGGMGTDTQYF TGTGCCAGCAGCCCATGGGGGGGGATGGGCACAGATACGCAGTATTTT TRBD2 NA TRBJ2-3 TRBV9
CASSRTSGAYSATDTQYF TGTGCCAGCAGCAGGACTAGCGGGGCCTATTCGGCCACAGATACGCAGTATTTT TRBD2 NA TRBJ2-3 TRBV9
CASSFRTAANTGELFF TGTGCCAGCAGCTTCAGGACAGCTGCGAACACCGGGGAGCTGTTTTTT NA once TRBJ2-2 TRBV9
CASSEGATSNSYNEQFF TGTGCCAGCAGTGAAGGAGCAACTTCCAACTCCTACAATGAGCAGTTCTTC NA once TRBJ2-1 TRBV2
CASSGQGNQPQHF TGTGCCAGCAGCGGACAGGGCAATCAGCCCCAGCATTTT TRBD1 few TRBJ1-5 TRBV7-2
CASSPGQGLGNTIYF TGTGCCAGCAGTCCTGGACAGGGCCTTGGAAACACCATATATTTT TRBD1 NA TRBJ1-3 TRBV6-5
CASSLGGGYGYTF TGTGCCAGCAGCCTAGGGGGGGGGTATGGCTACACCTTC NA NA TRBJ1-2 TRBV28
CAWSVSGYGYTF TGTGCCTGGAGTGTATCAGGGTATGGCTACACCTTC NA NA TRBJ1-2 TRBV30
CASSLGVQMNTEAFF TGTGCCAGCAGCTTAGGGGTACAGATGAACACTGAAGCTTTCTTT NA NA TRBJ1-1 TRBV7-2
CASSYSQEVEKLFF TGTGCCAGCAGTTACTCGCAGGAAGTCGAAAAACTGTTTTTT NA NA TRBJ1-4 TRBV6-6
CASSLVGAEEKLFF TGCGCCAGCAGCTTGGTGGGGGCGGAGGAAAAACTGTTTTTT NA NA TRBJ1-4 TRBV5-1
CASSLNPTAGDRNEQFF TGTGCCAGCAGCTTGAATCCAACAGCGGGAGATAGGAATGAGCAGTTCTTC TRBD2 NA TRBJ2-1 TRBV5-4
CAEGAGHNSPLHF TGTGCCGAAGGAGCGGGCCATAATTCACCCCTCCACTTT NA NA TRBJ1-6 TRBV30
CASKGTSGSYEQYF TGTGCCAGTAAAGGGACTAGCGGTTCCTACGAGCAGTACTTC TRBD2 NA TRBJ2-7 TRBV19
CASSQLVPGLAGGPETQYF TGTGCCAGCAGCCAACTCGTCCCGGGACTAGCGGGGGGGCCGGAGACCCAGTACTTC TRBD2 NA TRBJ2-5 TRBV7-3
CASSLAGGRDEQYF TGTGCCAGCAGCCTAGCGGGGGGGCGCGACGAGCAGTACTTC TRBD2 NA TRBJ2-7 TRBV7-3
CSASGLATDTQYF TGCAGTGCTAGTGGGCTAGCGACAGATACGCAGTATTTT NA NA TRBJ2-3 TRBV20-1
CASSPRLAAYNEQFF TGTGCCAGCAGCCCCCGACTAGCAGCCTACAATGAGCAGTTCTTC TRBD2 once TRBJ2-1 TRBV3-1/TRBV3-2
CAWRDYRESRAFF TGTGCCTGGAGAGACTACCGGGAGTCGCGGGCTTTCTTT NA NA TRBJ1-1 TRBV30
CASSSGQGAREQYF TGTGCCAGCAGCTCGGGACAGGGGGCGCGAGAGCAGTACTTC TRBD1 NA TRBJ2-7 TRBV6-5
CASSEMGTGAGTEAFF TGTGCCAGCAGTGAAATGGGGACAGGGGCTGGCACTGAAGCTTTCTTT TRBD1 NA TRBJ1-1 TRBV6-1
CASSLGGDGINSPLHF TGTGCCAGCAGCTTAGGGGGGGACGGCATTAATTCACCCCTCCACTTT NA NA TRBJ1-6 TRBV7-6
CASSEFSESYEQYF TGTGCCAGCAGTGAATTTAGTGAGTCCTACGAGCAGTACTTC NA NA TRBJ2-7 TRBV2
CASSLGGTNEKLFF TGTGCCAGCAGTTTGGGGGGAACTAATGAAAAACTGTTTTTT NA NA TRBJ1-4 TRBV28
CASSLRARGQGGEKLFF TGTGCCAGCAGCTTACGGGCCAGGGGGCAAGGGGGTGAAAAACTGTTTTTT TRBD1 few TRBJ1-4 TRBV7-2
CASSRGQGNTEAFF TGTGCCAGCAGCAGGGGACAGGGGAACACTGAAGCTTTCTTT TRBD1 NA TRBJ1-1 TRBV11-2
CASSSGARLYTF TGTGCCAGCAGCTCCGGTGCAAGATTATACACCTTC NA NA TRBJ1-2 TRBV6-5
CASSPYRGGDGYTF TGTGCCAGCAGCCCGTACAGGGGTGGAGATGGCTACACCTTC TRBD1 NA TRBJ1-2 TRBV3-1/TRBV3-2
CASSEFGRDNSPLHF TGTGCCAGCAGTGAATTTGGCAGGGATAATTCACCCCTCCACTTT NA NA TRBJ1-6 TRBV6-1
CASSLTGFMEEKLFF TGTGCCAGCAGCCTAACAGGGTTTATGGAAGAAAAACTGTTTTTT NA NA TRBJ1-4 TRBV7-8
CATSRGQGKAFF TGTGCCACCAGCAGAGGTCAGGGGAAGGCTTTCTTT NA NA TRBJ1-1 TRBV15
CASSRDSGEQYF TGTGCCAGCAGCCGGGATTCTGGCGAGCAGTACTTC NA NA TRBJ2-7 TRBV7-2
CASSPSTSGRGEQFF TGTGCCAGCAGCCCCTCGACTAGCGGGAGAGGTGAGCAGTTCTTC TRBD2 NA TRBJ2-1 TRBV7-3
CASSSAAVMASEQYF TGTGCCAGCAGCTCGGCGGCAGTTATGGCTAGCGAGCAGTACTTC NA NA TRBJ2-7 TRBV7-9
CASSLEGGSLPEQFF TGTGCCAGCAGCTTAGAAGGCGGGAGCCTACCCGAGCAGTTCTTC TRBD2 NA TRBJ2-1 TRBV7-2
CASKIYNEQFF TGTGCCAGCAAAATATACAATGAGCAGTTCTTC NA NA TRBJ2-1 TRBV2
CSAASRLAGGPDTQYF TGCAGCGCCGCCAGTCGACTAGCGGGAGGGCCAGATACGCAGTATTTT TRBD2 NA TRBJ2-3 TRBV29-1
CASSMLPGSDEQYF TGTGCCAGTAGTATGCTCCCAGGGTCCGACGAGCAGTACTTC NA NA TRBJ2-7 TRBV19
CASSRAGNEQFF TGTGCCAGCAGCCGCGCGGGCAATGAGCAGTTCTTC NA NA TRBJ2-1 TRBV5-4
CASSPFDSGSVYEQYF TGTGCCAGCAGCCCCTTTGATAGCGGGAGTGTCTACGAGCAGTACTTC TRBD2 NA TRBJ2-7 TRBV7-2
CAISAGTTYNEQFF TGTGCCATCAGCGCCGGGACTACCTACAATGAGCAGTTCTTC TRBD2 NA TRBJ2-1 TRBV10-3
CASSRAGENGANVLTF TGTGCCAGTAGTAGGGCGGGGGAGAATGGGGCCAACGTCCTGACTTTC TRBD2 NA TRBJ2-6 TRBV19
CASSPPPTGAKNIQYF TGTGCCAGCAGCCCTCCCCCCACAGGGGCCAAAAACATTCAGTACTTC NA NA TRBJ2-4 TRBV5-4
CASSIPGHSPYEQYF TGTGCCAGTAGTATACCGGGACACTCGCCCTACGAGCAGTACTTC NA few TRBJ2-7 TRBV19